This T cell receptor (beta chain) emerged from a study of CD8+ T cells in alopecia areata. Study-wide findings and caveats: Normal scalp showed lower clonality than lesional scalp, especially alopecia totalis/universalis.

The CDR3 length is 14 residues. V lost 3 bases to trimming and J lost 0 bases, with 10 bases between them. Per germline, CDR1 SGDLS and CDR2 YYNGEE. Extraction and reverse transcription of RNA yielded cDNA as the sequencing template. TCRdb's copy holds only in-frame clones and misses some; the assay was immunoSEQ multiplex PCR. The sample lists about 200,000 clones; more than 45% were seen once. A note on this clone: Its antigen remains unidentified.

Documented treatment: oral pan-JAK inhibitor, 5-10 mg twice daily. The TCR comes from a human donor with alopecia areata. The gene calls are TRBV9 and TRBJ2-7; D is unclear. Specimen: CD4+ T cells sorted from blood, collected at week 4, from a patient treated with tofacitinib. The chain's CDR3 is CASSATFNSYEQYF. In nucleotides, the CDR3 is TGTGCCAGCAGCGCCACCTTTAACTCCTACGAGCAGTACTTC.